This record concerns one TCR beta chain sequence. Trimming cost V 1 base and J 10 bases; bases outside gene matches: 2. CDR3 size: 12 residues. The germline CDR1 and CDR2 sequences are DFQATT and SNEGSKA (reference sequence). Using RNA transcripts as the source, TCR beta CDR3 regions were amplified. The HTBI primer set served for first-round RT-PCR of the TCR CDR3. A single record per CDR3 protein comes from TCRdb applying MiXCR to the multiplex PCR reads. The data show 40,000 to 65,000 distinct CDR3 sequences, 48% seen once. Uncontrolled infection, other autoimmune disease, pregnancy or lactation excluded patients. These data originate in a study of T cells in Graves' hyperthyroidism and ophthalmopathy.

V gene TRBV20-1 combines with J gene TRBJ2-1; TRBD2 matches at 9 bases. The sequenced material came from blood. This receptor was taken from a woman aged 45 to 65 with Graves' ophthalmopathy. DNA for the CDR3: TGCAGTGCTAGAGGCGGGAGGGCAGAGCAGTTCTTC. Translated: CSARGGRAEQFF.